These 8 T cell receptor beta chains came from one sample sequenced in a study of beta chain features in type 1 diabetes. Expressed TCRB transcripts were sequenced, since all the RNA that had been isolated was reverse transcribed. Assay: immunoSEQ multiplex PCR; the TCRdb copy retains only in-frame clones and omits some. Found here are around 250,000 clones, approximately 15% of them singletons; the top ten hold roughly 0.019%. Their specific antigens are unknown. Study-wide results and limits: TCRB CDR3 length was moderately but significantly reduced in all four CD4+ subsets of Type 1 diabetes patients.

The source material was naive CD4+ T cells from blood. Source of these receptors: a young man with type 1 diabetes.

V usage is TRBV11-3 and J usage is TRBJ1-2; D is ambiguous. Trimming pared 6 bases from V and 7 bases from J, leaving 12 bases between. The CDR3 contains 12 residues. The germline CDR1 and CDR2 sequences are SGHNT and YENEEA. CDR3: CASRLSTGGYTF. The CDR3 nucleotides read TGTGCCAGCAGGCTCTCAACCGGTGGCTACACCTTC.

The CDR3 is CAWSVPGGGAPDTQYF. In DNA form, the CDR3 reads TGTGCCTGGAGTGTACCGGGCGGGGGGGCCCCAGATACGCAGTATTTT. The chain couples TRBV30 to TRBJ2-3; 9 bases match TRBD2. Germline lookup yields CDR1 GTSNPN and CDR2 SVGIG (reference sequence). V dropped 0 bases and J dropped 4; count of bases not matched to a gene: 8. The CDR3 has 16 residues.

There are a few counts of this clone. At one end, the junction sequence differs from germline, possibly due to a read error. V is TRBV7-7 and J is TRBJ2-1; 7 bases align to TRBD2. Germline V CDR1 and CDR2: SSHAT, FNYEAQ (reference sequence). The CDR3 totals 13 residues. CDR3 sequence (DNA): TGTGCTAGCAGCCCTAGCGGCGTCAATGAGCAGTTCTTC. The encoded protein is CASSPSGVNEQFF. Together with reference TRBV7-7 and TRBJ2-1, the CDR3 gives the full variable domain: GAGVSQSPRYKVTKRGQDVTLRCDPISSHATLYWYQQALGQGPEFLTYFNYEAQPDKSGLPSDRFSAERPEGSISTLTIQRTEQRDSAMYRCASSPSGVNEQFFGPGTRLTVL.

This clone has more than one count but fewer than ten. The V gene is TRBV4-1, the J gene TRBJ2-1, with 11 bases fitting TRBD2. The V gene's germline CDR1 is MGHRA and CDR2 YSYEKL. V lost 1 base and J lost 7; bases outside the gene matches: 6. This CDR3 is built from 16 residues. CDR3 bases: TGCGCCAGCAGCCAAGTAGGACTAGCGGGCGTTAATGAGCAGTTCTTC. Protein: CASSQVGLAGVNEQFF.

This clone has more than one count but fewer than ten. The gene calls are TRBV9 and TRBJ1-2, with a possible D match to TRBD1 (6 bases). The ends were cut back, 4 bases at V and 0 bases at J, with 16 bases in the middle. The CDR3 has 16 amino acids. Germline values: CDR1 SGDLS, CDR2 YYNGEE. The CDR3 here is CASSPGVSVANYGYTF. In nucleotides, the CDR3 is TGTGCCAGCAGCCCAGGGGTGTCGGTAGCTAACTATGGCTACACCTTC. Together with reference TRBV9 and TRBJ1-2, the CDR3 gives the full variable domain: DSGVTQTPKHLITATGQRVTLRCSPRSGDLSVYWYQQSLDQGLQFLIQYYNGEERAKGNILERFSAQQFPDLHSELNLSSLELGDSALYFCASSPGVSVANYGYTFGSGTRLTVV.

The chain carries TRBV2 and TRBJ1-5; D ambiguous. V was clipped by 0 bases and J by 9 bases, with 9 bases between them. CDR1 and CDR2 (germline): SNHLY, FYNNEI. The CDR3 totals 13 residues. CDR3 residues: CASSEAAGVPQHF. The CDR3, as DNA: TGTGCCAGCAGTGAAGCGGCAGGCGTGCCCCAGCATTTT.

This clone was counted a few times. The J gene is TRBJ1-1, the V gene TRBV11-2; D remains ambiguous. Germline CDR1 and CDR2: SGHAT and FQNNGV. The CDR3 has 13 amino acids. Trimming took off 0 bases at V and 0 bases at J, with 2 bases between the two ends. The CDR3 DNA is TGTGCCAGCAGCTTAGACTTGAACACTGAAGCTTTCTTT. Translation: CASSLDLNTEAFF.

In its sample, this clone was seen a few times. The rearrangement uses TRBV14 and TRBJ1-1, with D possibly matching TRBD1 (5 bases). CDR3 length: 14 amino acids. Between the trimmed V and J ends, which lost 1 base and 3 bases, there was a span of 9 bases. Germline loops: CDR1 SGHDN, CDR2 FVKESK. The CDR3 DNA sequence: TGTGCCAGCAGCCAAGTGTCCAGGGACACTGAAGCTTTCTTT. This encodes CASSQVSRDTEAFF.